This T cell receptor (beta chain) was found in a study of T cells in Graves' hyperthyroidism and ophthalmopathy (dated by TCRdb to between 2018 and 2020). Background on the whole study: Peripheral blood samples were taken at the time of initial diagnosis, prior to any treatment. To identify TCR V-J signatures that set the groups apart, the researchers used a discovery cohort of roughly 100 patients, made up of about 44 with Graves' ophthalmopathy and about 59 with stable Graves' hyperthyroidism. Prospective prediction of ophthalmopathy was tested in an independent validation cohort of 18 to 20 hyperthyroidism patients and 15 to 17 patients who later progressed to ophthalmopathy. The roughly 100 discovery patients were randomly split 7:3 into training and test sets. Thyroid tissue and blood T-cell repertoires from six Graves' hyperthyroidism patients were also compared in the study. Following sampling, methimazole starting at 30 mg daily was given to hyperthyroidism patients, and high-dose intravenous methylprednisolone was given to ophthalmopathy patients. According to the paper, TCR Vbeta CDR3 sequencing was carried out on over 130 peripheral blood samples, which came from approximately 41 ophthalmopathy, roughly 75 hyperthyroidism and approximately 17 progressor patients. The study at large found these results: A 13 V-J signature model separated ophthalmopathy from stable hyperthyroidism, with 87.88% sensitivity and 81.08% specificity in cross-validation and 80%/75% in testing. Sample size was not statistically predetermined, and blinding of investigators to group allocation was not performed. During validation, the model predicted progression to ophthalmopathy a median of about 5.9 months ahead of onset, with around 71% sensitivity and almost 75% specificity. Most expanded thyroid clonotypes (frequency above 0.001) were also detected in blood, a finding suggesting that blood repertoires may reflect thyroid immune responses.

Graves' hyperthyroidism was defined as stable when no progression to ophthalmopathy occurred over 18 months of follow-up. Hyperthyroidism patients were aged 18 to 65 years and newly diagnosed, with disease duration of less than 2 months. Patients with uncontrolled infections, other autoimmune diseases, pregnancy or lactation were excluded. Diagnoses relied on clinical symptoms, serum thyroxine and TRAb, thyroid ultrasound and orbital computed tomography. PBMCs were isolated from more than 9 ml of fresh peripheral blood by Ficoll-Paque density gradient centrifugation. Total RNA was extracted using Trizol reagent, and RNA quality was assessed on an Agilent 2100 Bioanalyzer. Worth noting for this clonotype: The clone's antigen remains unknown. Qualities for individual bases were not recorded, and no much larger clone is one base off.

Per the germline V gene, MNHEY is the CDR1 and SVGEGT is the CDR2. The cysteine opens and the phenylalanine closes a CDR3 of 14 amino acids. The sequence is cut down to CDR3 DNA, 42 bases in frame from base 1. V ends up 10 bases short and J 6 bases short, with an unmatched junction base count of 13. Amplification of TCR beta CDR3 regions was carried out from RNA transcripts. A first-round RT-PCR of the TCR CDR3 used the HTBI primer set with the Qiagen OneStep RT-PCR kit. The libraries were constructed in a second round of multiplex PCR and then size-selected and purified. Sequencing of the libraries was done on an Illumina HiSeq2000 using paired-end 100 bp reads. The study's processing was this. SOAPnuke was used to process the raw data, throwing out any read that contained adapters or uncalled bases, had a mean Phred below 15, or lacked an exact constant-primer or identifier match. COPE v1.2.5 was used to merge high-quality paired reads, and clonotypes were defined as unique nucleotide sequences. Clonotypes were aligned to IMGT TRBV, TRBD and TRBJ reference segments using MiTCR v1.1. Only V-J combinations with frequency above 0.0001, covering 99% to 99.2% of repertoires, were analysed. A TCS score was defined as the ratio of F50 (clonal expansion) to E x V (chaos), with BLOSUM62-based TCRdist applied between CDR3 peptides within each V-J. Welch's t-statistics and random forest reduced fewer than 600 V-J features to under 15, which were used in a naive Bayes classifier (R e1071). TCRdb ran its own pipeline on the public reads, namely fastp trimming at Q25 and MiXCR clone calling, and kept in-frame beta chains. Each entry merges the rows of one CDR3 protein and shows their most common DNA and genes. Here the V and J calls rest on TCRdb's processing, not on the authors' analysis. The sample table lists 400,000 to 500,000 distinct CDR3 sequences, roughly 15% of them with a count of one. The ten largest account for approximately 5.3% of the sample.

The chain is made from TRBV6-2 or TRBV6-3 and TRBJ2-7; 9 central nucleotides agree with TRBD2. This receptor was taken from a young woman with Graves' hyperthyroidism. Sequenced: blood. CDR3 reads: CATRGGAGGREQYF. The nucleotide sequence reads TGTGCCACCCGGGGAGGGGCGGGAGGGCGCGAGCAGTACTTC.